The clone carrying this T cell receptor (beta chain) was counted a few times. No antigen is known for it. Patients in the study, people with chemo-refractory metastatic non-small-cell lung cancer, received focal radiation plus ipilimumab CTLA-4 blockade. Assay: immunoSEQ multiplex PCR; the TCRdb copy retains only in-frame clones and omits some. The sample comprises more than 95,000 clones, just under 80% of which are singletons, and approximately 4.7% rests with the top ten. This specimen comes from a study of radiotherapy plus CTLA-4 blockade in lung cancer. The CDR3 runs 15 residues. Trimming at V came to 3 bases and at J to 6 bases, leaving 11 bases not matched to a gene. Germline V gives CDR1 SGHNT, CDR2 YYREEE (reference sequence). Study results and limitations: An expansion of tumor-derived TCR clones occurred in blood after radiotherapy plus ipilimumab. Per reports, early blood T cell clone dynamics, plus interferon-beta, forecast response most strongly.

Sequenced here: peripheral blood, sampled from a patient treated with radiotherapy plus ipilimumab. The J gene is TRBJ2-7, the V gene TRBV5-4; 8 bases agree with TRBD2. This TCR derives from a human donor with non-small cell lung cancer who had a partial response to radiotherapy plus ipilimumab. The CDR3 loop is CASSWTTSAAGEQYV. CDR3 sequence (DNA): TGTGCCAGCAGCTGGACGACTAGCGCCGCGGGCGAGCAGTACGTC.